This T cell receptor beta chain originates from a study of blood T cell repertoires in COVID-19. With 5 bases clipped from V and 0 bases from J, the junction kept 9 bases outside the gene matches. The CDR3 covers 17 residues. Germline loops: CDR1 SGHKS, CDR2 YYEKEE (reference sequence). Sequenced by immunoSEQ multiplex PCR; TCRdb stores in-frame clones only, minus some. The table lists tens of thousands of clones, 84% of them singletons. This TCR came from a man in his sixties with acute or convalescent COVID-19. The chain links TRBV5-5 to TRBJ1-5; TRBD1 matches 9 bases. The sequencing input was peripheral blood. The CDR3 DNA is TGTGCCAGCAGAGAGGGACAGGGTGAGGATAGCAATCAGCCCCAGCATTTT. This sequence encodes CASREGQGEDSNQPQHF.